This TCR beta chain came from a study of CD8+CD57+ T cells in acquired aplastic anemia (dated by TCRdb to 2017 to 2018). About the study as a whole: Extracted DNA from sorted CD4+ and CD8+ cells averaged 3.2 ug, ranging from roughly 0.17 to 27.4 ug. Healthy donor samples averaged roughly 9.9 million reads for CD4+ and 11 million to 14 million for CD8+ cells. General conclusions and limits of the study: Roughly 30 CD8+ CDR3 sequences were found to be shared between patients and controls, but these sequences appeared to be highly expressed in patients and within the immunodominant clones of the patients. Patients and healthy controls showed no significant difference in CD8+ Simpson's diversity (P=0.060).

TCR repertoires of sorted CD4+ and CD8+ blood T cells from severe aplastic anemia patients and healthy subjects were deep-sequenced in the study. Ficoll-Paque density gradient centrifugation was used to isolate peripheral blood mononuclear cells. Before DNA extraction, CD4+ and CD8+ T cells were sorted with FACS or magnetic beads. Genomic DNA was used as template for profiling of TCR beta VDJ combinations and CDR3 sequences. TCR repertoire sequencing was run on an Illumina HiSeq 2000. Per the original workflow: TRBV/TRBJ rearrangement plots, CDR3 size and DJ length profiles, and Simpson's diversity index were used to assess repertoires. The most abundant DNA sequence in the deep sequencing data was taken as the immunodominant clone. CDR3 amino acid sequences were checked for sharing across subjects and were also compared against the VDJdb database and published repertoires. The raw public reads went through TCRdb reprocessing: fastp at Q25, MiXCR clone calling, in-frame beta chains kept. Each record represents a unique CDR3 protein, reported with the most common genes and DNA among its rows. TCRdb, not the authors, supplied the V and J calls. This sample is represented by around 64,000 distinct CDR3 sequences; under 55% of them were singletons. The top ten clonotypes cover about 2.5% of the sample.

There are many counts of this clonotype. What antigen it recognizes has not been identified. No base qualities exist here, and no much larger clone lies one base off it. CDR1 and CDR2, looked up from the germline V gene, are MNHNS and SASEGT. The junction shows trimming of 7 bases on V and 1 base on J, plus 7 bases between the germline ends. Measured from the cysteine to the phenylalanine, the CDR3 is 12 residues long. Just CDR3 DNA is preserved here, 36 bases in frame from base 1. The chain is assembled from TRBV6-1 and TRBJ1-1, with the D gene too uncertain to name. This clonotype originated in a human donor in good health, serving as a control. Sequencing used sorted CD4+, CD8+, or CD8+CD57+ T cells (not recorded which) from PBMCs. The base sequence is TGTGCCAGCACCAGAAGGAACACTGAAGCTTTCTTT. It translates to CASTRRNTEAFF.